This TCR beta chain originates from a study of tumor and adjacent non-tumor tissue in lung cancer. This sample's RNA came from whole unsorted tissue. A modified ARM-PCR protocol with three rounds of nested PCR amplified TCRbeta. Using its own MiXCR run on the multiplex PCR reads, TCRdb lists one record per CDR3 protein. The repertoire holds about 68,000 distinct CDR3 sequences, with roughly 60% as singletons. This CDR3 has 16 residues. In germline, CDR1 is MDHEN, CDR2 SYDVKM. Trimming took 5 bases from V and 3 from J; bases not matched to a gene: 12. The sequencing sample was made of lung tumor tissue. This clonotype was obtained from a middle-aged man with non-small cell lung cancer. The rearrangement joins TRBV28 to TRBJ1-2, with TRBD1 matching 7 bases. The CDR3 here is CASSTPGTAFHYGYTF. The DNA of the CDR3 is TGTGCCAGCAGTACGCCCGGGACAGCCTTCCACTATGGCTACACCTTC.